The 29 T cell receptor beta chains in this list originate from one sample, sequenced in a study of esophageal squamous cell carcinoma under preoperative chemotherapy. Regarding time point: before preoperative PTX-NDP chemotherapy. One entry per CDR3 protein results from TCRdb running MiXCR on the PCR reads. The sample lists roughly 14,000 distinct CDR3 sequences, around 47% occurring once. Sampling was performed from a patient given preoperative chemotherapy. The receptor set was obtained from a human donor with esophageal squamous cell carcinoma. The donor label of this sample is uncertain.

Here the CDR3 reads CASRGLSSYEQYF. DNA for the CDR3: TGCGCCAGCCGAGGACTCTCCTCCTACGAGCAGTACTTC. The chain couples TRBV10-2 to TRBJ2-3; tentatively, D is TRBD2 (5 bases). The J call may be in error: the DNA end matches TRBJ2-7 better. CDR3 length: 13 amino acids. Germline V gives CDR1 WSHSY, CDR2 SAAADI.

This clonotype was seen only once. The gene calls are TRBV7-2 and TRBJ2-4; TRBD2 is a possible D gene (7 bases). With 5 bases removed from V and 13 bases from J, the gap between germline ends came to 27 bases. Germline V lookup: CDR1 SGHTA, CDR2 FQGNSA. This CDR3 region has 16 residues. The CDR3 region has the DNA TGTGCCAGCAGCGGGGGGGCGGGACGTAATAAAGAGATCCAGTACTTC. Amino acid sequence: CASSGGAGRNKEIQYF.

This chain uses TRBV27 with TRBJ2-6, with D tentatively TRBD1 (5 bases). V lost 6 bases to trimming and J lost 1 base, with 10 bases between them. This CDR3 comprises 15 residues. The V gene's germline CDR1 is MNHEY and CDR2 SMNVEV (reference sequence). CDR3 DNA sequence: TGTGCCAGCAGCCAGCAGGGATCTGGGGCCAACGTCCTGACTTTC. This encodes CASSQQGSGANVLTF.

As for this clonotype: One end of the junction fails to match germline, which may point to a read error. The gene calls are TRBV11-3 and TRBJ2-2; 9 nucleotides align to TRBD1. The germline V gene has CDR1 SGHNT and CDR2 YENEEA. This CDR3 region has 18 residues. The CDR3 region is CVSSPGHGSGTGIGELFF. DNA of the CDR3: TGTGTCAGCAGCCCAGGACATGGTTCCGGGACAGGGATAGGGGAGCTGTTTTTT.

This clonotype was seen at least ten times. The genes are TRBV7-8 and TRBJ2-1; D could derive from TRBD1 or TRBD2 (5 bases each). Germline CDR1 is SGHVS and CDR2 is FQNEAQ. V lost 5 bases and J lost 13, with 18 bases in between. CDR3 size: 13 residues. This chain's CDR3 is CASSPRLLGTQFF. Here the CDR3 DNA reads TGTGCCAGCAGCCCGCGGCTCCTGGGGACCCAGTTCTTC.

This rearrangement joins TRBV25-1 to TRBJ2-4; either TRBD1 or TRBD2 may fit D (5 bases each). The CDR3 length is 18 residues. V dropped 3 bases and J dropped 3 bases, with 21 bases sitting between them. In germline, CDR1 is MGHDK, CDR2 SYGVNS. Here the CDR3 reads CASSDLGPGSGGKNIQYF. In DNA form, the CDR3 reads TGTGCCAGCAGTGACCTGGGTCCAGGGAGCGGAGGCAAAAACATTCAGTACTTC.

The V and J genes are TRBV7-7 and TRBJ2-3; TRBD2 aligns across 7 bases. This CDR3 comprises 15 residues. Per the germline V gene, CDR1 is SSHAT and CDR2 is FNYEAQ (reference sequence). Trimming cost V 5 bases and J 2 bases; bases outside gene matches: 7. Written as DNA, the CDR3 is TGTGCCAGCAGCCAAACTAGCGCAACCACAGATACGCAGTATTTT. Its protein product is CASSQTSATTDTQYF.

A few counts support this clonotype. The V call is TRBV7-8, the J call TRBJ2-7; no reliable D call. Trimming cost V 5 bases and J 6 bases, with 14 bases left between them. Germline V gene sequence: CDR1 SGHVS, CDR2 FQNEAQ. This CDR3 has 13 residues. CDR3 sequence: CASSLSQGREQYF. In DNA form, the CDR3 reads TGTGCCAGCAGCCTCTCACAAGGGCGCGAGCAGTACTTC.

The DNA of the CDR3 is TGTGCCAGCAGCCAAATGACAGGGTTTTATGGCTACACCTTC. Encoded protein: CASSQMTGFYGYTF. V is TRBV12-3 or TRBV12-4 and J is TRBJ1-2, with TRBD1 identical over 7 bases. The CDR3 length is 14 residues. Trimming took 6 bases from V and 5 from J; bases not matched to a gene: 9.

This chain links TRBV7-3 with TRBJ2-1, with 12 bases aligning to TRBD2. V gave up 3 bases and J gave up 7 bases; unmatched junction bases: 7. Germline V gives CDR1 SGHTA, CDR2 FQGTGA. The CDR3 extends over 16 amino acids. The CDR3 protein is CASSFRLAGEGNEQFF. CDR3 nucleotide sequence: TGTGCCAGCAGCTTCCGACTAGCGGGAGAAGGGAATGAGCAGTTCTTC.

CDR3 bases: TGTGCCAGCAGCTTAAGCCTGAATGAGCAGTTCTTC. This gives the protein CASSLSLNEQFF. The J gene is TRBJ2-1, the V gene TRBV7-8; D uncertain. The ends were cut back, 2 bases at V and 7 bases at J, with 6 bases in the middle. Germline assignment: CDR1 SGHVS and CDR2 FQNEAQ. The CDR3 extends over 12 amino acids.

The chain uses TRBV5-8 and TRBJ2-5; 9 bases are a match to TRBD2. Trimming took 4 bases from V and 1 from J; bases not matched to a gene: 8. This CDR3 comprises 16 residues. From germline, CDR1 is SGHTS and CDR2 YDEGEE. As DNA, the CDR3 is TGTGCCAGCAGCCCCCGGACTAGCGCGATCCAAGAGACCCAGTACTTC. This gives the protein CASSPRTSAIQETQYF.

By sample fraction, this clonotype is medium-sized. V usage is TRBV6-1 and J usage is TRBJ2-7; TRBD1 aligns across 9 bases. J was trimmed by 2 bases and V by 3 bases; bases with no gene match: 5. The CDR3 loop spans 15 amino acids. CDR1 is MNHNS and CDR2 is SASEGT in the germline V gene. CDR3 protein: CASSDSGTGTYEQYF. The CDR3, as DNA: TGTGCCAGCAGTGATTCCGGGACAGGGACCTACGAGCAGTACTTC.

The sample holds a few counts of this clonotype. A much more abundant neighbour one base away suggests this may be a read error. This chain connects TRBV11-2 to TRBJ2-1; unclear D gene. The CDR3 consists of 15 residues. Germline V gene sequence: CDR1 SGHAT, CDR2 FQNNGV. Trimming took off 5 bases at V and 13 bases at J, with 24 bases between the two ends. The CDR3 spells CASSTLTEYQETQFF. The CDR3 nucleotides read TGTGCCAGCAGCACCTTAACAGAATACCAAGAGACCCAGTTCTTC.

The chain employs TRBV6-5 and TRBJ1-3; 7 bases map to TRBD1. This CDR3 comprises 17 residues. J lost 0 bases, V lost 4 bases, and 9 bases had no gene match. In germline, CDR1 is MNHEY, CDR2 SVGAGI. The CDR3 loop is CASSSGQHLSSGNTIYF. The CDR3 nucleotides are TGTGCCAGCAGTTCGGGACAGCACTTAAGCTCTGGAAACACCATATATTTT.

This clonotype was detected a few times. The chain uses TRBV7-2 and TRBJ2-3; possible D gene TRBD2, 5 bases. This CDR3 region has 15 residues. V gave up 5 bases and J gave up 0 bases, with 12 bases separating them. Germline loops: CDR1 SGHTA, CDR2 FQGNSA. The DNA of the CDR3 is TGTGCCAGCAGCCCTGACTACACTAGCACAGATACGCAGTATTTT. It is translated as CASSPDYTSTDTQYF. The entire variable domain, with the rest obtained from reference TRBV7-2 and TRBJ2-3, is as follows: GAGVSQSPSNKVTEKGKDVELRCDPISGHTALYWYRQSLGQGLEFLIYFQGNSAPDKSGLPSDRFSAERTGGSVSTLTIQRTQQEDSAVYLCASSPDYTSTDTQYFGPGTRLTVL.

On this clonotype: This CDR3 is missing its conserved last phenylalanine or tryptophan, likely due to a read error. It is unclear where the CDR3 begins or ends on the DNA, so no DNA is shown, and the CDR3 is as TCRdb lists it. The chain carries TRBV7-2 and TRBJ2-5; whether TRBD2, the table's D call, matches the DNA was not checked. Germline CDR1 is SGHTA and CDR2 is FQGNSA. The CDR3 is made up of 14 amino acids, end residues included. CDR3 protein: CASSLGTFQETRYS.

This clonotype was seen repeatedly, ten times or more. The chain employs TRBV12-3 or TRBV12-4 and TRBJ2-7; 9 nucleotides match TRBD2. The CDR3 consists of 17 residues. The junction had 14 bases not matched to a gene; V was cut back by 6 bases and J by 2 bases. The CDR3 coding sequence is TGTGCCAGCAGACCCCCAGTCCTAGCGGGAAAACCCTACGAGCAGTACTTC. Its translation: CASRPPVLAGKPYEQYF.

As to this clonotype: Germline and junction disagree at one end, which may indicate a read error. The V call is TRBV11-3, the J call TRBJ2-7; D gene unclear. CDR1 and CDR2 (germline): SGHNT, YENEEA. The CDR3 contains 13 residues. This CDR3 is CGGGPPCSDEQNF. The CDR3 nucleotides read TGTGGGGGTGGACCTCCGTGTTCCGACGAGCAGAACTTC.

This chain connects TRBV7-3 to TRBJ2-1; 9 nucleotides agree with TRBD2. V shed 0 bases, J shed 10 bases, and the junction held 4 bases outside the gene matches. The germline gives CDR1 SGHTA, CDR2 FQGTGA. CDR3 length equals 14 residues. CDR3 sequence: CASSLTSGRGEQFF. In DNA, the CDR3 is TGTGCCAGCAGCTTAACTAGCGGGAGAGGAGAGCAGTTCTTC. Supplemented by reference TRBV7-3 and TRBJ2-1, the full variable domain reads GAGVSQTPSNKVTEKGKYVELRCDPISGHTALYWYRQSLGQGPEFLIYFQGTGAADDSGLPNDRFFAVRPEGSVSTLKIQRTERGDSAVYLCASSLTSGRGEQFFGPGTRLTVL.

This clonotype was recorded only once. The CDR3 sequence is CASSDSGGGATDTQYF. CDR3 DNA: TGTGCCAGCAGTGACTCGGGGGGGGGAGCCACAGACACGCAGTACTTC. The genes are TRBV6-4 and TRBJ2-4; TRBD2 agrees at 7 bases. V gave up 0 bases and J gave up 13 bases; unmatched junction bases: 15. Germline CDR1 MRHNA, CDR2 SNTAGT. The CDR3 extends over 16 amino acids.

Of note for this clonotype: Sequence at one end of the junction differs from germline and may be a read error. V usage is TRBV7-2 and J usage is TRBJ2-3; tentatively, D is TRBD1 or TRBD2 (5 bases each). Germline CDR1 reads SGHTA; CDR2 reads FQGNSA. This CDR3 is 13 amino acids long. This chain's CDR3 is CASRLGVTDMQYF. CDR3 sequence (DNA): TGTGCCAGCAGGTTGGGGGTCACAGACATGCAGTACTTT.

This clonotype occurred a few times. CDR3 sequence reads: CASSLGAAKQYF. The CDR3 bases are TGTGCCAGCAGCTTAGGGGCAGCTAAGCAGTACTTC. The chain links TRBV7-9 to TRBJ2-1, with D unresolved. The J call may be incorrect, as the DNA end agrees better with TRBJ2-7. CDR1 SEHNR and CDR2 FQNEAQ come from the germline V gene (reference sequence). The CDR3 spans 12 residues.

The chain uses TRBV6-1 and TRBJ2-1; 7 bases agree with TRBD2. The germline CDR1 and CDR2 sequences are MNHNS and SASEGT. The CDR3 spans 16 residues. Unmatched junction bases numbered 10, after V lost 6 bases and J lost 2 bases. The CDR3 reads CASSRSGGGTYNEQFF. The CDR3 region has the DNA TGTGCCAGCAGCCGTTCTGGCGGGGGTACCTACAATGAGCAGTTCTTC.

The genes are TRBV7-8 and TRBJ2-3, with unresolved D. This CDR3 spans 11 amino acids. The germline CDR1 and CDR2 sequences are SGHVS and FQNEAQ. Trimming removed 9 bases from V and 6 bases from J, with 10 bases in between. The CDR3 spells CASRYGDTQYF. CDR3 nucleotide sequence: TGTGCCAGTAGATACGGGGATACGCAGTATTTT.

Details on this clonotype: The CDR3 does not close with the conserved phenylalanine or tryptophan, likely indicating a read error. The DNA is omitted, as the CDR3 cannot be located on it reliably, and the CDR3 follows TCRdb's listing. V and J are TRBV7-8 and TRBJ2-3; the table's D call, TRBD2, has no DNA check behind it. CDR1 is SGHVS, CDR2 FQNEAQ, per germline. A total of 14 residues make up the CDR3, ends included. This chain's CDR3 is CASSLVSYSYEQYC.

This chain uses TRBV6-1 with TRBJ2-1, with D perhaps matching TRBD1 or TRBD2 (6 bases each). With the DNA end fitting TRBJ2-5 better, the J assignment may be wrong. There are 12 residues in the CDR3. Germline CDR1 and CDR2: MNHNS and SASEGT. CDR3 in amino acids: CASSDGGETQYF. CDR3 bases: TGTGCCAGCAGTGACGGGGGCGAGACCCAGTACTTC.

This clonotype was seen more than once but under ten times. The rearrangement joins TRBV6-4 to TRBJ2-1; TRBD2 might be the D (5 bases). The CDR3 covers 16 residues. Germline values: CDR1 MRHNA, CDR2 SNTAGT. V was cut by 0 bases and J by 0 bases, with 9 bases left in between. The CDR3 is CASSDSGESSYNEQFF. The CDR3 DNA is TGTGCCAGCAGTGACTCGGGAGAGAGCTCCTACAATGAGCAGTTCTTC.

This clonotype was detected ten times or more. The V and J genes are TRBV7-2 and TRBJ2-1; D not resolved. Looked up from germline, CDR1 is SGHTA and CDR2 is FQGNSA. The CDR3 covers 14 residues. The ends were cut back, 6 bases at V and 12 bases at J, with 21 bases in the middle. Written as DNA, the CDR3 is TGTGCCAGCAGGGACGGATTAGCCCCCTTTGTGCAGTTCTTC. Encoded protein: CASRDGLAPFVQFF.